This TCR beta chain was recorded in a study of a mutant IDH1 vaccine in newly diagnosed glioma (dated by TCRdb to the early 2020s). With regard to the full study: Across visits V03 through V10, patients got a total of eight vaccinations, given in weeks 1, 3, 5, 7, 11, 15, 19 and 23. In the chemotherapy-containing groups, vaccination started alongside temozolomide cycles, whereas in patients who had radiotherapy alone it started 4-6 weeks after radiotherapy. Of the 32 patients who were treated, about 60% were male and approximately 40% were female, and the mean age was around 41 years. Before enrollment, patients had received standard therapy of radiotherapy alone, temozolomide alone, or radiochemotherapy with temozolomide; most received the combination. Peripheral blood was collected at six visits: V03 (baseline), V05, V07, V10, V12 and V13. Longitudinal TCRB deep sequencing was performed for about two dozen treated patients wherever samples were available for exploratory analyses. Results the study describes overall, beyond this receptor: Across multiple MHC alleles, vaccine-induced immune responses were seen in 90% to 95% of patients. Pseudoprogression seemed to be unrelated to changes in the top peripheral T cell clonotypes found by TCRB sequencing. It was noted by the authors that analyses of patient blood samples could not be reproduced owing to sample limitations. Availability determined which PBMC samples were chosen for TCRB deep sequencing.

Library preparation used the immunoSEQ multiplex PCR assay. Following the manufacturer's protocol, the hsTCRB Kit was used to amplify rearranged TCR beta chain sequences. Sequencing of TCRB libraries was carried out on an Illumina MiSeq. Per the original workflow: The proprietary platform of the kit vendor was used for demultiplexing, trimming and gene mapping. TCRdb holds this immuneACCESS table with in-frame rearrangements only. Some clones are missing; in checked studies, unresolved V genes explain under half, and the rest has no known cause. Clone size and V and J calls were adopted from that table, with D and trimming inferred from the DNA. The sample yields some 29,000 clones; around 83% were counted once. The top ten hold 17% of the sample. The CDR3 contains 15 residues, cysteine and phenylalanine counted. Only the CDR3 DNA is retained, 45 bases long and in frame from the first base. CDR1 is given as MGHRA and CDR2 as YSYEKL, both from the germline V gene. The germline V and J ends show losses of 0 bases and 1 base respectively, and no gene match explains 2 bases of the junction.

The sample's time point label, in plain terms: week 23, last vaccination. Every vaccine dose consisted of 300 ug of a 20-mer mutant IDH1 peptide in Montanide, administered subcutaneously together with topical imiquimod. Newly diagnosed WHO grade 3 or 4 IDH1-mutant astrocytomas showing loss of nuclear ATRX were present in the donors. The samples were drawn from NOA16, a multicentre, single-arm, open-label phase I trial in Germany that tested a mutant IDH1 peptide vaccine in humans for the first time. Genomic DNA for TCRB sequencing was isolated from EDTA blood with the DNeasy Blood and Tissue Kit. A remark on this clone: No antigen is known for it. Per-base qualities were not stored, and no clone one base away is much larger.

The chain uses TRBV4-1 and TRBJ1-1, and 7 junctional nucleotides match TRBD1. The sequence derives from a woman aged 30 to 39 with glioma. The sequencing used PBMCs, collected from a glioma patient whose treatment included an IDH1 peptide vaccine. The CDR3 amino acid sequence is: CASSQDTGENTEAFF. The DNA sequence is given as TGCGCCAGCAGCCAAGATACAGGGGAGAACACTGAAGCTTTCTTT.